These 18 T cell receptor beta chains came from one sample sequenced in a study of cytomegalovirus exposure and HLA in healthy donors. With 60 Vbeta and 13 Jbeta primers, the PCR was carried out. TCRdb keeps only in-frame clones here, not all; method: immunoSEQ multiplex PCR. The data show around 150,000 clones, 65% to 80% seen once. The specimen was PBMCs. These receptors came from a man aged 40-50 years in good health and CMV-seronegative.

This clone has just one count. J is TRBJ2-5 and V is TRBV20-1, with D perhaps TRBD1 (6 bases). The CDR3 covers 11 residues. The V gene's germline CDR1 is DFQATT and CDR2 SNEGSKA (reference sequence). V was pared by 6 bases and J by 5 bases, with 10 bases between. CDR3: CSATGLETQYF. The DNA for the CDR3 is TGCAGTGCAACAGGGCTTGAGACCCAGTACTTC.

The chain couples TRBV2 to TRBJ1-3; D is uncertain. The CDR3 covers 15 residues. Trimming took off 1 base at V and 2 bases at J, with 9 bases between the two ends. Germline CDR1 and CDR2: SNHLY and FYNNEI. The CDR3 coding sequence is TGTGCCAGCAGTGAAGGGGCCAGGCCTGGAAACACCATATATTTT. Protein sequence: CASSEGARPGNTIYF. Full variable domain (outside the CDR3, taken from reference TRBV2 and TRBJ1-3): EPEVTQTPSHQVTQMGQEVILRCVPISNHLYFYWYRQILGQKVEFLVSFYNNEISEKSEIFDDQFSVERPDGSNFTLKIRSTKLEDSAMYFCASSEGARPGNTIYFGEGSWLTVV.

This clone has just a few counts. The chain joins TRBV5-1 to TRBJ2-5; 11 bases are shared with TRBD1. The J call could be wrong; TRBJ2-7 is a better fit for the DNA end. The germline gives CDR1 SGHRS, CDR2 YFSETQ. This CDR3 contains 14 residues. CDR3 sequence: CASSWGQGGYEQYF. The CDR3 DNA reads TGCGCCAGCAGCTGGGGACAGGGGGGCTACGAGCAGTACTTC.

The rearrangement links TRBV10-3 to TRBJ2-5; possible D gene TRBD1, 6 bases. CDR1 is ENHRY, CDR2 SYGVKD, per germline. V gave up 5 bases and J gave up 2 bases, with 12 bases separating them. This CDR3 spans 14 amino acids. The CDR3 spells CAISSGHHQETQYF. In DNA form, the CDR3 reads TGTGCCATCAGTTCGGGACATCATCAAGAGACCCAGTACTTC.

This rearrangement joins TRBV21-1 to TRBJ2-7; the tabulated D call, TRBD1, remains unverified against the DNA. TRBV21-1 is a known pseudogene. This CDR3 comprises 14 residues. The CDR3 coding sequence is TGTGCCAGCAGCACCAACCCCCCGAGGGGGGAGCAGTACTTC. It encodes CASSTNPPRGEQYF.

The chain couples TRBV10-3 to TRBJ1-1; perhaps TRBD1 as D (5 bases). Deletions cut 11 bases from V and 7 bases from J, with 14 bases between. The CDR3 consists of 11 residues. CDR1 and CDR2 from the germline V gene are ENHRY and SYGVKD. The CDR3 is CASQGVLEAFF. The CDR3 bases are TGTGCCTCACAAGGGGTTCTTGAAGCTTTCTTT.

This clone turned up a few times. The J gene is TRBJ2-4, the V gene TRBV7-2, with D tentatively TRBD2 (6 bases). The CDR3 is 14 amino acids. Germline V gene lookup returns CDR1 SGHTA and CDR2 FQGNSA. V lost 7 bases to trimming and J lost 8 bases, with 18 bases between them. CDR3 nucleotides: TGTGCCAGCACCTCAAGACCGGGAGCGGACATTCAGTACTTC. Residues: CASTSRPGADIQYF. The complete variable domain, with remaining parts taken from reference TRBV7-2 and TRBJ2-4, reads GAGVSQSPSNKVTEKGKDVELRCDPISGHTALYWYRQSLGQGLEFLIYFQGNSAPDKSGLPSDRFSAERTGGSVSTLTIQRTQQEDSAVYLCASTSRPGADIQYFGAGTRLSVL.

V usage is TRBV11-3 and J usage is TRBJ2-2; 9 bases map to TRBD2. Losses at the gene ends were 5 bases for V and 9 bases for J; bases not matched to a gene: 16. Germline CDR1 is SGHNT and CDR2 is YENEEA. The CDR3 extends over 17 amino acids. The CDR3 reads CASSPDWTSANHRELFF. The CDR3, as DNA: TGTGCCAGCAGCCCGGACTGGACTAGCGCGAACCACAGGGAGCTGTTTTTT.

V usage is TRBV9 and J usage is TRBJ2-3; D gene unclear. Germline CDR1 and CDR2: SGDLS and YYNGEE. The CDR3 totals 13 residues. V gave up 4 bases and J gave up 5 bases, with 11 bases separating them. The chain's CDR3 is CASSPRPGDTQYF. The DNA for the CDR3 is TGTGCCAGCAGCCCACGACCGGGAGATACGCAGTATTTT.

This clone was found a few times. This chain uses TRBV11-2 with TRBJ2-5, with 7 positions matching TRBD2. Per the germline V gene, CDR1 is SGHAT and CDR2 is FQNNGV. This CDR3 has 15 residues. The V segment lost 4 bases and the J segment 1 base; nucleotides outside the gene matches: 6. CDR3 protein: CASSSSGSRQETQYF. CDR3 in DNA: TGTGCCAGCAGCTCTAGCGGATCCCGCCAAGAGACCCAGTACTTC. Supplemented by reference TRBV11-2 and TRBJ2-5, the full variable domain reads EAGVAQSPRYKIIEKRQSVAFWCNPISGHATLYWYQQILGQGPKLLIQFQNNGVVDDSQLPKDRFSAERLKGVDSTLKIQPAKLEDSAVYLCASSSSGSRQETQYFGPGTRLLVL.

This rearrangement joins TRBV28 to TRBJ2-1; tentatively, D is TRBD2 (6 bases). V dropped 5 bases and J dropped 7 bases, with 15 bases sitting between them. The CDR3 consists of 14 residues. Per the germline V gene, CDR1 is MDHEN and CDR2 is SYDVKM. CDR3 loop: CASSPAGGRNEQFF. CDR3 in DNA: TGTGCCAGCAGTCCCGCAGGAGGGCGGAATGAGCAGTTCTTC.

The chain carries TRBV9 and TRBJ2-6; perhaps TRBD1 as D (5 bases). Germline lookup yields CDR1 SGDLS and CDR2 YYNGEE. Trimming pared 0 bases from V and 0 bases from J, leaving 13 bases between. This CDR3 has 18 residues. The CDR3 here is CASSVGPDRPSGANVLTF. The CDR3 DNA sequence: TGTGCCAGCAGCGTAGGGCCAGACAGACCCTCTGGGGCCAACGTCCTGACTTTC.

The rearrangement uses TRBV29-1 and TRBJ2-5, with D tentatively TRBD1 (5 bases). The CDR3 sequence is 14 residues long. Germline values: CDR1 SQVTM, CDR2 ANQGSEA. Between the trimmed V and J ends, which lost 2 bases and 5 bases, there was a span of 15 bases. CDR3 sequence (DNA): TGCAGCGTTGAACAGGGCAGTTTTTCGGAGACCCAGTACTTC. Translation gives CSVEQGSFSETQYF.

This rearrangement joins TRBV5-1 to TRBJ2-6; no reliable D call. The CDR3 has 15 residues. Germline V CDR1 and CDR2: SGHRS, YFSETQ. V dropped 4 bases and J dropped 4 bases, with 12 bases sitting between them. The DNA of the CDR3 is TGCGCCAGCAGCCTTTCGACTCCGGGGGCCAACGTCCTGACTTTC. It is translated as CASSLSTPGANVLTF. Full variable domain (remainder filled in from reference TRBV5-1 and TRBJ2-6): KAGVTQTPRYLIKTRGQQVTLSCSPISGHRSVSWYQQTPGQGLQFLFEYFSETQRNKGNFPGRFSGRQFSNSRSEMNVSTLELGDSALYLCASSLSTPGANVLTFGAGSRLTVL.

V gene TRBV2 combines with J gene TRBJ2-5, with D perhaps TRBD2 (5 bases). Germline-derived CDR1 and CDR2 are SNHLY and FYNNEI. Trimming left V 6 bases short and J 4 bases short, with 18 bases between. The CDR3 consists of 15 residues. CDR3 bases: TGTGCCAGCAGCTGGCGGACGTTGGGGAGAGAGACCCAGTACTTC. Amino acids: CASSWRTLGRETQYF.

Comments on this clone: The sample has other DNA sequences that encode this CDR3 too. The CDR3 DNA reads as TGTGCCAGTAGTAATAGGGGCTCCTACAATGAGCAGTTCTTC. Protein sequence: CASSNRGSYNEQFF. The rearrangement uses TRBV19 and TRBJ2-1; tentatively, D is TRBD1 (5 bases). The CDR3 contains 14 residues. Trimming removed 4 bases at V and 0 bases at J, with 7 bases between. The germline gives CDR1 LNHDA, CDR2 SQIVND (reference sequence).

The CDR3 here is CASSLDTRSAQHF. The DNA for the CDR3 is TGTGCCAGCAGTTTGGACACGAGATCAGCCCAGCATTTT. The rearrangement uses TRBV13 and TRBJ1-5, with D tentatively TRBD1 (5 bases). Germline V gives CDR1 PRHDT, CDR2 FYEKMQ (reference sequence). The CDR3 totals 13 residues. V shed 6 bases and J shed 11 bases, with 17 bases lying between them. The variable domain in full, completed from reference TRBV13 and TRBJ1-5, reads AAGVIQSPRHLIKEKRETATLKCYPIPRHDTVYWYQQGPGQDPQFLISFYEKMQSDKGSIPDRFSAQQFSDYHSELNMSSLELGDSALYFCASSLDTRSAQHFGDGTRLSIL.

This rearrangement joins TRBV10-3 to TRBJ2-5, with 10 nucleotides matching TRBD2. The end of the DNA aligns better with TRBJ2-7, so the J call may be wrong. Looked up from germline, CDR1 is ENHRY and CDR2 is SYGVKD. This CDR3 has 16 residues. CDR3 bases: TGTGCCATCAGTGATCCTTCTAGCGGGAGTTTCCACGAGCAGTACTTC. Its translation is CAISDPSSGSFHEQYF.